Listed below are T cell receptor beta chains from one sample, sequenced in a study of CD8 T cells in Susac syndrome. Via MiXCR, TCRdb re-called the immunoSEQ multiplex PCR reads, giving one row per CDR3 protein. The sample has around 170,000 distinct CDR3 sequences, roughly 95% seen once. The sequenced material came from CD8+ T cells from PBMCs. The receptors come from a human donor with multiple sclerosis. Each CDR3 is given without its conserved first and last residue. Each record gives: CDR3 protein, D gene, CDR3 length, clone size, J gene, V gene. D genes are given only for firm matches. Rows give clone size only sometimes, using once, few, many, or a class for an expanded clone.

CDR3 protein: SAEILGELF
D gene: .
CDR3 length: 9
clone size: .
J gene: TRBJ2-2
V gene: TRBV29-1

CDR3 protein: ASSLGTGEIEAF
D gene: TRBD1
CDR3 length: 12
clone size: .
J gene: TRBJ1-1
V gene: TRBV12-3/TRBV12-4

CDR3 protein: ASSPNSGQVYGYT
D gene: .
CDR3 length: 13
clone size: .
J gene: TRBJ1-2
V gene: TRBV13

CDR3 protein: ASSHLTSGAIYEQY
D gene: TRBD2
CDR3 length: 14
clone size: once
J gene: TRBJ2-7
V gene: TRBV7-9

CDR3 protein: ASTFTEPGELF
D gene: .
CDR3 length: 11
clone size: .
J gene: TRBJ2-2
V gene: TRBV28

CDR3 protein: ASSLRDRVGEQY
D gene: TRBD1
CDR3 length: 12
clone size: .
J gene: TRBJ2-7
V gene: TRBV19

CDR3 protein: ASSMSTPGTEAF
D gene: .
CDR3 length: 12
clone size: .
J gene: TRBJ1-1
V gene: TRBV13

CDR3 protein: ASSSRDRGLHGYT
D gene: TRBD1
CDR3 length: 13
clone size: .
J gene: TRBJ1-2
V gene: TRBV5-1

CDR3 protein: ASSDYITDTQY
D gene: .
CDR3 length: 11
clone size: once
J gene: TRBJ2-3
V gene: TRBV19

CDR3 protein: SVIRDTQY
D gene: .
CDR3 length: 8
clone size: .
J gene: TRBJ2-3
V gene: TRBV29-1

CDR3 protein: ASRHITGDTQY
D gene: .
CDR3 length: 11
clone size: .
J gene: TRBJ2-3
V gene: TRBV27

CDR3 protein: ASSWTQYGEQF
D gene: .
CDR3 length: 11
clone size: .
J gene: TRBJ2-1
V gene: TRBV28

CDR3 protein: ASSLRLAGHTDTQY
D gene: TRBD2
CDR3 length: 14
clone size: once
J gene: TRBJ2-3
V gene: TRBV7-6

CDR3 protein: SARVGEGNQPQH
D gene: .
CDR3 length: 12
clone size: .
J gene: TRBJ1-5
V gene: TRBV20-1

CDR3 protein: ASGDSTSYNEQF
D gene: .
CDR3 length: 12
clone size: .
J gene: TRBJ2-1
V gene: TRBV15

CDR3 protein: SVEIRNYGYT
D gene: .
CDR3 length: 10
clone size: .
J gene: TRBJ1-2
V gene: TRBV29-1

CDR3 protein: ASSLNLLRRSVDNEQF
D gene: .
CDR3 length: 16
clone size: .
J gene: TRBJ2-1
V gene: TRBV7-2

CDR3 protein: ASSWNQGATRTQY
D gene: TRBD1
CDR3 length: 13
clone size: .
J gene: TRBJ2-5
V gene: TRBV5-1

CDR3 protein: ASSPQGAHEQF
D gene: TRBD1
CDR3 length: 11
clone size: .
J gene: TRBJ2-1
V gene: TRBV4-1

CDR3 protein: ASHLGLAGRDTQY
D gene: TRBD2
CDR3 length: 13
clone size: .
J gene: TRBJ2-3
V gene: TRBV2

CDR3 protein: AWADWRNQPQH
D gene: .
CDR3 length: 11
clone size: .
J gene: TRBJ1-5
V gene: TRBV30

CDR3 protein: ASSAERSGRADEQF
D gene: TRBD2
CDR3 length: 14
clone size: .
J gene: TRBJ2-1
V gene: TRBV2

CDR3 protein: ASSISPDTQY
D gene: .
CDR3 length: 10
clone size: .
J gene: TRBJ2-3
V gene: TRBV5-1

CDR3 protein: ASSAGSYGYT
D gene: .
CDR3 length: 10
clone size: .
J gene: TRBJ1-2
V gene: TRBV9

CDR3 protein: SARPGTSRSAEQF
D gene: TRBD2
CDR3 length: 13
clone size: .
J gene: TRBJ2-1
V gene: TRBV20-1

CDR3 protein: AWSQGTGVPNQPQH
D gene: TRBD1
CDR3 length: 14
clone size: .
J gene: TRBJ1-5
V gene: TRBV30

CDR3 protein: ASRQDRPFEQY
D gene: TRBD1
CDR3 length: 11
clone size: .
J gene: TRBJ2-7
V gene: TRBV10-2

CDR3 protein: SVVGSEAF
D gene: .
CDR3 length: 8
clone size: .
J gene: TRBJ1-1
V gene: TRBV29-1

CDR3 protein: ASRGPSLYEQY
D gene: .
CDR3 length: 11
clone size: .
J gene: TRBJ2-7
V gene: TRBV2

CDR3 protein: ASSPERGDPRTQY
D gene: TRBD2
CDR3 length: 13
clone size: .
J gene: TRBJ2-5
V gene: TRBV7-9

CDR3 protein: ATSRSTGPDYEQY
D gene: .
CDR3 length: 13
clone size: .
J gene: TRBJ2-7
V gene: TRBV15

CDR3 protein: ASSRAGGQYEQY
D gene: TRBD2
CDR3 length: 12
clone size: .
J gene: TRBJ2-7
V gene: TRBV9

CDR3 protein: ASSDPSASTDTQY
D gene: .
CDR3 length: 13
clone size: .
J gene: TRBJ2-3
V gene: TRBV25-1

CDR3 protein: ASSQVGQTNYGYT
D gene: .
CDR3 length: 13
clone size: .
J gene: TRBJ1-2
V gene: TRBV4-2

CDR3 protein: ASSDSGTLVGGQY
D gene: .
CDR3 length: 13
clone size: once
J gene: TRBJ2-3
V gene: TRBV9

CDR3 protein: ASSFWRVIPGANVLT
D gene: .
CDR3 length: 15
clone size: .
J gene: TRBJ2-6
V gene: TRBV12-3/TRBV12-4